These 26 T cell receptor beta chains share one sample of origin, sequenced in a study of OX40 agonist ivuxolimab in advanced cancers. Clones were sequenced by immunoSEQ multiplex PCR, and TCRdb holds only the in-frame ones, with some missing. Among more than 50,000 clones listed, 94% were seen once. This sample comprised CD4+ or CD8+ T cells sorted from blood, obtained in a trial of the OX40 agonist ivuxolimab. Every receptor here comes from an adult with an advanced solid tumor such as melanoma, head and neck, liver or kidney cancer.

In DNA, the CDR3 is TGCGCCAGCAGCCATGGGGGTAGACTAGCGGGAGGAACTGAGCAGTACTTC. Encoded protein: CASSHGGRLAGGTEQYF. This sequence joins TRBV4-3 and TRBJ2-7, with TRBD2 identical over 13 bases. Germline CDR1 and CDR2: LGHNA and YSLEER. Trimming cost V 3 bases and J 7 bases; bases outside gene matches: 12. This CDR3 spans 17 amino acids.

The chain employs TRBV4-3 and TRBJ2-1, with a tentative D call TRBD1 (5 bases). Between the trimmed V and J ends, which lost 1 base and 7 bases, there was a span of 17 bases. CDR1 is LGHNA and CDR2 is YSLEER in the germline V gene. The CDR3 has 16 amino acids. DNA of the CDR3: TGCGCCAGCAGCCAAGGGGGCCTAGGGGCAGGGAATGAGCAGTTCTTC. Encoded protein: CASSQGGLGAGNEQFF.

V usage is TRBV28 and J usage is TRBJ2-3; D possibly matches TRBD1 or TRBD2 (5 bases each). Germline V gene lookup returns CDR1 MDHEN and CDR2 SYDVKM. This CDR3 spans 15 amino acids. Trimming took off 10 bases at V and 2 bases at J, with 19 bases between the two ends. For the CDR3, the DNA is TGTGCCATCACGAGCGAGGGGTATTACACAGATACGCAGTATTTT. Translated, it gives CAITSEGYYTDTQYF.

CDR3 DNA sequence: TGTGCCAGCAGTTTACTGCAGTCAACTAATGAAAAACTGTTTTTT. Its protein product is CASSLLQSTNEKLFF. The V and J genes are TRBV28 and TRBJ1-4; D gene uncertain. This CDR3 has 15 amino acids. The germline V and J ends were trimmed by 2 bases and 0 bases, with 7 bases remaining between them. Germline CDR1 and CDR2: MDHEN and SYDVKM.

This clone was counted between two and nine times. The chain uses TRBV11-2 and TRBJ2-4, with 8 positions matching TRBD2. The J segment lost 8 bases and the V segment lost 6 bases, leaving 12 bases of the junction unmatched. This CDR3 is 15 amino acids long. Germline loops: CDR1 SGHAT, CDR2 FQNNGV. The CDR3 protein is CASSLPGGTGDIQYF. DNA of the CDR3: TGTGCCAGCAGTCTCCCGGGGGGGACCGGAGACATTCAGTACTTC.

This clone came up once. This chain connects TRBV9 to TRBJ2-2; D is perhaps TRBD1 (5 bases). Trimming removed 3 bases at V and 2 bases at J, with 11 bases between. CDR3 length: 15 residues. The germline gives CDR1 SGDLS, CDR2 YYNGEE. The chain's CDR3 is CASSARVANTGELFF. CDR3 bases: TGTGCCAGCAGCGCCAGGGTTGCAAACACCGGGGAGCTGTTTTTT.

This chain links TRBV9 with TRBJ2-3, with 12 bases fitting TRBD2. Unmatched junction bases numbered 6, after V lost 4 bases and J lost 0 bases. Germline lookup yields CDR1 SGDLS and CDR2 YYNGEE. The CDR3 has 17 amino acids. The CDR3 sequence: CASSFRLAGVSTDTQYF. The CDR3, as DNA: TGTGCCAGCAGCTTCCGACTAGCGGGAGTAAGCACAGATACGCAGTATTTT.

The chain combines TRBV5-5 with TRBJ2-7; perhaps TRBD2 as D (5 bases). Trimming left V 9 bases short and J 1 base short, with 17 bases between. The CDR3 covers 14 residues. Germline values: CDR1 SGHKS, CDR2 YYEKEE (reference sequence). The CDR3 sequence is CATASGLTSYEQYF. The CDR3 nucleotides read TGTGCCACCGCCAGCGGACTGACATCCTACGAGCAGTACTTC.

The chain recombines TRBV27 with TRBJ2-7; D is ambiguous. V dropped 3 bases and J dropped 5 bases, with 14 bases sitting between them. The CDR3 spans 14 residues. In germline, CDR1 is MNHEY, CDR2 SMNVEV (reference sequence). CDR3 in amino acids: CASSFTRAGDEQYF. CDR3 in DNA: TGTGCCAGCAGTTTTACCCGGGCTGGCGACGAGCAGTACTTC.

The rearrangement uses TRBV7-2 and TRBJ2-3, with D possibly being TRBD2 (5 bases). The V and J ends lost 2 bases and 0 bases respectively, with 12 bases between them. The CDR3 is made up of 16 amino acids. Germline loops: CDR1 SGHTA, CDR2 FQGNSA. CDR3 nucleotide sequence: TGTGCCAGCAGCTTACCTATACTAGGTAGCACAGATACGCAGTATTTT. This sequence encodes CASSLPILGSTDTQYF.

The rearrangement joins TRBV7-6 to TRBJ2-7; weak D call: TRBD1 (6 bases). The V gene's germline CDR1 is SGHVS and CDR2 FNYEAQ. The CDR3 covers 14 residues. V was trimmed by 1 base and J by 2 bases, leaving 9 bases between them. CDR3 in amino acids: CASSLDTGPYEQYF. The CDR3 region has the DNA TGTGCCAGCAGCTTAGATACAGGGCCCTACGAGCAGTACTTC.

The chain links TRBV7-3 to TRBJ2-1; D gene unclear. CDR1 and CDR2 (germline): SGHTA, FQGTGA. V was pared by 2 bases and J by 0 bases, with 2 bases between. The CDR3 runs 13 residues. The CDR3 DNA is TGTGCCAGCAGCTTAGACTCCTACAATGAGCAGTTCTTC. Translating it yields CASSLDSYNEQFF.

This chain connects TRBV30 to TRBJ1-1; 7 bases are shared with TRBD1. CDR1 and CDR2 (germline): GTSNPN, SVGIG (reference sequence). The CDR3 extends over 14 amino acids. The ends lost 8 bases at V and 5 bases at J; junction bases unmatched: 14. DNA for the CDR3: TGTGCCACGACAGGGTCGGTCGGGGAAACTGAAGCTTTCTTT. This codes for CATTGSVGETEAFF.

This clone appeared once. V and J are TRBV7-9 and TRBJ1-2; D uncertain. This CDR3 comprises 13 residues. Germline assignment: CDR1 SEHNR and CDR2 FQNEAQ (reference sequence). The germline V and J ends were trimmed by 3 bases and 3 bases, with 8 bases remaining between them. The CDR3 region has the DNA TGTGCCAGCAGCTTCAGGACCGACTATGGCTACACCTTC. The encoded protein is CASSFRTDYGYTF.

J is TRBJ2-1 and V is TRBV11-2; 8 bases fit TRBD2. The CDR3 loop spans 13 amino acids. CDR1 and CDR2 (germline): SGHAT, FQNNGV. V dropped 5 bases and J dropped 7; count of bases not matched to a gene: 4. The CDR3 loop is CASSPGTRNEQFF. DNA of the CDR3: TGTGCCAGCAGCCCCGGGACTAGGAATGAGCAGTTCTTC.

The rearrangement links TRBV9 to TRBJ2-2, with D uncertain. Trimming removed 0 bases at V and 0 bases at J, with 6 bases between. The germline gives CDR1 SGDLS, CDR2 YYNGEE. This CDR3 has 15 residues. The CDR3 protein is CASSVAGPNTGELFF. For the CDR3, the DNA is TGTGCCAGCAGCGTAGCCGGACCGAACACCGGGGAGCTGTTTTTT.

The chain is built from TRBV5-1 and TRBJ2-3, with TRBD2 identical over 9 bases. CDR1 and CDR2 from the germline V gene are SGHRS and YFSETQ. The CDR3 sequence is 16 residues long. The V segment lost 0 bases and the J segment 4 bases; nucleotides outside the gene matches: 6. The CDR3 region is CASSLASSGIPDTQYF. DNA of the CDR3: TGCGCCAGCAGCTTGGCGTCTAGCGGGATTCCAGATACGCAGTATTTT.

V and J are TRBV28 and TRBJ2-1, with TRBD2 matching over 9 bases. V was pared by 0 bases and J by 6 bases, with 12 bases of the junction left unmatched. The CDR3 loop spans 18 amino acids. CDR1 is MDHEN, CDR2 SYDVKM, per germline. The CDR3 reads CASSLWDYRASGTNEQFF. The CDR3, as DNA: TGTGCCAGCAGTTTATGGGACTATCGGGCTAGCGGGACCAATGAGCAGTTCTTC.

The rearrangement links TRBV19 to TRBJ2-2; the D gene is possibly TRBD1 (6 bases). Trimming took off 0 bases at V and 1 base at J, with 12 bases between the two ends. The CDR3 extends over 17 amino acids. Germline CDR1 LNHDA, CDR2 SQIVND (reference sequence). In DNA, the CDR3 is TGTGCCAGTAGTATAGAAGGACAGTCGCTGAACACCGGGGAGCTGTTTTTT. Its protein product is CASSIEGQSLNTGELFF.

The chain joins TRBV7-8 to TRBJ2-1; D is uncertain. Deletions cut 5 bases from V and 1 base from J, with 9 bases between. CDR1 and CDR2 (germline): SGHVS, FQNEAQ. This CDR3 has 14 amino acids. CDR3 region: CASSPFISYNEQFF. Here the CDR3 DNA reads TGTGCCAGCAGCCCCTTTATTTCCTACAATGAGCAGTTCTTC.

The V gene is TRBV2, the J gene TRBJ2-7; no clear D. V shed 7 bases and J shed 3 bases, with 7 bases lying between them. CDR3 length: 11 residues. CDR1 and CDR2 (germline): SNHLY, FYNNEI. This chain's CDR3 is CASMSNYEQYF. CDR3 in DNA: TGTGCCAGCATGTCAAACTACGAGCAGTACTTC.

The chain couples TRBV9 to TRBJ2-5, with 12 bases lining up with TRBD1. This CDR3 region has 16 residues. Germline V gives CDR1 SGDLS, CDR2 YYNGEE. The junction had 4 bases not matched to a gene; V was cut back by 3 bases and J by 1 base. The chain's CDR3 is CASSAGTGGGQETQYF. In nucleotides, the CDR3 is TGTGCCAGCAGCGCGGGGACAGGGGGCGGCCAAGAGACCCAGTACTTC. Full variable domain (remainder filled in from reference TRBV9 and TRBJ2-5): DSGVTQTPKHLITATGQRVTLRCSPRSGDLSVYWYQQSLDQGLQFLIQYYNGEERAKGNILERFSAQQFPDLHSELNLSSLELGDSALYFCASSAGTGGGQETQYFGPGTRLLVL.

This clone has a single count. The J gene is TRBJ2-5, the V gene TRBV15; no firm D call. V was clipped by 5 bases and J by 7 bases, with 11 bases between them. CDR3 length: 12 residues. Germline V gives CDR1 LNHNV, CDR2 YYDKDF (reference sequence). CDR3 amino acids: CATSGPYGTQYF. In DNA, the CDR3 is TGTGCCACCAGCGGTCCTTATGGGACCCAGTACTTC. Filled out from reference TRBV15 and TRBJ2-5, the complete variable domain reads DAMVIQNPRYQVTQFGKPVTLSCSQTLNHNVMYWYQQKSSQAPKLLFHYYDKDFNNEADTPDNFQSRRPNTSFCFLDIRSPGLGDTAMYLCATSGPYGTQYFGPGTRLLVL.

The V call is TRBV28, the J call TRBJ2-3, with 12 bases matching TRBD1. Germline lookup yields CDR1 MDHEN and CDR2 SYDVKM. V shed 7 bases, J shed 6 bases, and the junction held 11 bases outside the gene matches. CDR3 size: 16 residues. CDR3 sequence: CASTYGTGGESDTQYF. As DNA, the CDR3 is TGTGCCAGCACCTATGGGACAGGGGGCGAATCTGATACGCAGTATTTT.

The chain uses TRBV7-2 and TRBJ1-2; tentative D call: TRBD1 (6 bases). V shed 2 bases and J shed 0 bases, with 13 bases lying between them. Looked up from germline, CDR1 is SGHTA and CDR2 is FQGNSA. The CDR3 has 16 residues. CDR3 amino acids: CASSLYLGGSNYGYTF. The DNA for the CDR3 is TGTGCCAGCAGCTTATATCTGGGGGGCTCTAACTATGGCTACACCTTC.

This chain joins TRBV27 and TRBJ2-7; 10 bases are a match to TRBD1. Germline assignment: CDR1 MNHEY and CDR2 SMNVEV (reference sequence). The CDR3 contains 15 residues. V dropped 5 bases and J dropped 3; count of bases not matched to a gene: 7. The CDR3 sequence is CASSHGQGDVYEQYF. The CDR3 coding sequence is TGTGCCAGCAGTCACGGACAGGGGGACGTCTACGAGCAGTACTTC.